This is a list of T cell receptor beta chains from one sample in a study of beta chain features in type 1 diabetes. Sequenced by immunoSEQ multiplex PCR; TCRdb stores in-frame clones only, minus some. The data contain around 44,000 clones, 66% of them singletons. The sample consisted of Tregs from blood. These receptors originate from a woman aged 18-29 years with type 1 diabetes. The CDR3 runs from the conserved cysteine through the conserved F or W. A D gene is named only where the DNA matches it firmly. Expanded clones get a size class; other rows say once, few or many, or leave the size out.

size | J | D | V | CDR3 | DNA
NA | TRBJ2-1 | TRBD2 | TRBV18 | CASYLQPAGGAYNEQFF | TGTGCCAGCTACCTTCAACCAGCGGGAGGAGCCTACAATGAGCAGTTCTTC
once | TRBJ1-5 | TRBD1 | TRBV28 | CASSATGGLNQPQHF | TGTGCCAGCAGTGCGACAGGGGGGCTCAATCAGCCCCAGCATTTT
NA | TRBJ2-1 | NA | TRBV6-6 | CASQGGRSHSYNEQFF | TGTGCCTCCCAGGGGGGTCGCAGTCACTCCTACAATGAGCAGTTCTTC
few | TRBJ2-5 | TRBD2 | TRBV9 | CASSVAAGGSRGETQYF | TGTGCCAGCAGCGTAGCAGCGGGGGGAAGCCGGGGGGAGACCCAGTACTTC
NA | TRBJ2-2 | TRBD2 | TRBV5-6 | CASSTGPGGTGELFF | TGTGCCAGCAGCACCGGACCGGGGGGGACCGGGGAGCTGTTTTTT
NA | TRBJ2-1 | TRBD2 | TRBV5-1 | CASRVLAGRVGYNEQFF | TGCGCCAGCAGGGTCCTAGCGGGGAGAGTAGGCTACAATGAGCAGTTCTTC
NA | TRBJ1-2 | TRBD1 | TRBV6-6 | CASSNGGGLGYTF | TGTGCCAGCAGCAACGGAGGGGGCTTAGGCTACACCTTC
NA | TRBJ2-1 | NA | TRBV5-1 | CASSLGIAANNEQFF | TGCGCCAGCAGCTTGGGGATAGCGGCCAACAATGAGCAGTTCTTC
few | TRBJ1-2 | TRBD1 | TRBV15 | CATRTRGYYGYTF | TGTGCCACCAGGACCAGGGGGTACTATGGCTACACCTTC
NA | TRBJ1-1 | TRBD1 | TRBV6-4 | CASTPVPGQGANTEAFF | TGTGCCAGCACCCCAGTCCCGGGACAGGGGGCGAACACTGAAGCTTTCTTT
NA | TRBJ1-2 | TRBD1 | TRBV5-1 | CASSLAGTGVDGYTF | TGCGCCAGCAGCTTGGCCGGGACAGGGGTAGATGGCTACACCTTC
NA | TRBJ2-7 | NA | TRBV18 | CASSTDSPTYEQYF | TGTGCCAGCTCCACCGACAGCCCCACCTACGAGCAGTACTTC
NA | TRBJ1-6 | NA | TRBV27 | CATQEGVYNSPLHF | TGTGCCACCCAGGAGGGAGTCTATAATTCACCCCTCCACTTT
NA | TRBJ1-2 | NA | TRBV7-2 | CASSSRGSNYGYTF | TGTGCCAGCAGCTCTAGAGGGAGTAACTATGGCTACACCTTC
NA | TRBJ1-1 | TRBD1 | TRBV7-3 | CASSTDRGWNTEAFF | TGTGCCAGCAGCACAGACAGGGGTTGGAACACTGAAGCTTTCTTT
NA | TRBJ2-2 | NA | TRBV18 | CASAKGGTGELFF | TGTGCCAGCGCTAAAGGGGGCACCGGGGAGCTGTTTTTT
few | TRBJ1-3 | NA | TRBV11-2 | CASSFLPASSGNTIYF | TGTGCCAGCAGCTTTCTTCCAGCTAGCTCTGGAAACACCATATATTTT
NA | TRBJ1-2 | NA | TRBV29-1 | CSVGQGMRGYTF | TGCAGCGTGGGGCAGGGAATGAGGGGCTACACCTTC
NA | TRBJ2-7 | TRBD2 | TRBV11-2 | CASSRPSIAGNEQYF | TGTGCCAGCAGCCGCCCAAGCATAGCGGGAAACGAGCAGTACTTC
NA | TRBJ2-7 | NA | TRBV14 | CASSPQRGWSREQYF | TGTGCCAGCAGCCCCCAGAGAGGGTGGTCGCGCGAGCAGTACTTC
NA | TRBJ2-7 | TRBD2 | TRBV7-2 | CASSRLAGSYEQYF | TGTGCCAGCAGCCGACTAGCGGGCTCCTACGAGCAGTACTTC
NA | TRBJ2-5 | NA | TRBV5-5 | CASSQARHQETQYF | TGTGCCAGCAGCCAAGCAAGACATCAAGAGACCCAGTACTTC
NA | TRBJ2-5 | NA | TRBV6-1 | CASSRHPGDETQYF | TGTGCCAGCAGCCGACATCCGGGGGATGAGACCCAGTACTTC
NA | TRBJ1-1 | TRBD1 | TRBV9 | CASSVGAGGKVEAFF | TGTGCCAGCAGCGTAGGGGCAGGGGGTAAAGTTGAAGCTTTCTTT
NA | TRBJ1-1 | NA | TRBV7-3 | CASSPQGQGSTEAFF | TGTGCCAGCAGCCCACAGGGCCAGGGGAGTACTGAAGCTTTCTTT
NA | TRBJ2-7 | TRBD2 | TRBV6-5 | CASSYRIGRAGYEQYF | TGTGCCAGCAGTTACCGAATCGGGAGGGCGGGTTACGAGCAGTACTTC
NA | TRBJ1-2 | NA | TRBV5-1 | CASSLAGDYGYTF | TGCGCCAGCAGCTTGGCAGGGGACTATGGCTACACCTTC
NA | TRBJ1-1 | TRBD1 | TRBV29-1 | CSPLDRGRTEAFF | TGCAGCCCCCTTGACAGGGGAAGAACTGAAGCTTTCTTT
few | TRBJ1-4 | NA | TRBV18 | CASSHTPGFNEKLFF | TGTGCCAGCTCACACACACCGGGGTTCAATGAAAAACTGTTTTTT
NA | TRBJ2-7 | TRBD1 | TRBV4-1 | CASSFRDREYEQYF | TGCGCCAGCAGCTTCCGGGACAGGGAATACGAGCAGTACTTC
few | TRBJ2-1 | TRBD2 | TRBV5-1 | CASSLGTSGRAYNEQFF | TGCGCCAGCAGCTTAGGGACTAGCGGGAGGGCCTACAATGAGCAGTTCTTC
NA | TRBJ2-7 | NA | TRBV4-1 | CASSQVLAGASYEQYF | TGCGCCAGCAGCCAAGTCCTCGCAGGGGCTTCCTACGAGCAGTACTTC
NA | TRBJ1-2 | TRBD1 | TRBV9 | CASSPGQNLNYGYTF | TGTGCCAGCAGCCCGGGACAGAACCTTAACTATGGCTACACCTTC
NA | TRBJ2-3 | TRBD2 | TRBV7-2 | CASSFVIAGGDTQYF | TGTGCCAGCAGCTTCGTAATCGCGGGAGGGGATACGCAGTATTTT
few | TRBJ2-7 | NA | TRBV7-2 | CASSLSGPYEQYF | TGTGCCAGCAGCTTAAGTGGCCCCTACGAGCAGTACTTC
NA | TRBJ1-4 | NA | TRBV21-1 | CASLGEKLFF | TGTGCCAGCCTCGGTGAAAAACTGTTTTTT
few | TRBJ1-2 | NA | TRBV20-1 | CECPGQGGYTF | TGCGAGTGCCCCGGGCAGGGAGGCTACACCTTC
NA | TRBJ2-7 | TRBD2 | TRBV7-3 | CASSFGTSGNSYEQYF | TGTGCCAGCAGCTTCGGGACTAGCGGGAACTCCTACGAGCAGTACTTC
NA | TRBJ1-2 | NA | TRBV11-2 | CASTPLGQGPYGYTF | TGTGCCAGCACCCCACTGGGGCAGGGCCCATATGGCTACACCTTC
NA | TRBJ2-7 | NA | TRBV7-2 | CASSLSGLYYEQYF | TGTGCCAGCAGCTTGTCAGGGCTGTACTACGAGCAGTACTTC
NA | TRBJ2-5 | TRBD2 | TRBV7-2 | CASSLGLAETQYF | TGTGCCAGCAGCTTAGGACTAGCGGAGACCCAGTACTTC
NA | TRBJ2-2 | NA | TRBV7-6 | CASSLEGHNTGELFF | TGTGCCAGCAGCTTAGAGGGACACAACACCGGGGAGCTGTTTTTT
few | TRBJ1-4 | NA | TRBV5-1 | CASSLSDMAAGKLFF | TGCGCCAGCAGCTTGTCCGATATGGCGGCGGGAAAACTGTTTTTT
NA | TRBJ1-1 | TRBD1 | TRBV27 | CASSSDTGAWGTEAFF | TGTGCCAGCAGCTCTGACACAGGGGCCTGGGGTACTGAAGCTTTCTTT
NA | TRBJ2-1 | TRBD2 | TRBV19 | CASSLPGGASGYNEQFF | TGTGCCAGTAGTCTTCCAGGTGGGGCTAGCGGGTACAATGAGCAGTTCTTC
NA | TRBJ1-2 | NA | TRBV5-6 | CASSLGLFWAGYTF | TGTGCCAGCAGCTTGGGCCTCTTTTGGGCCGGCTACACCTTC
NA | TRBJ1-2 | TRBD1 | TRBV27 | CASRRTGEGYTF | TGTGCCAGCAGAAGGACAGGGGAGGGCTACACCTTC
NA | TRBJ1-4 | NA | TRBV15 | CATSRDRWGQLFF | TGTGCCACCAGCAGAGATAGGTGGGGCCAGCTGTTTTTT
few | TRBJ2-1 | NA | TRBV12-2 | CASRSRAGGCSGEQFF | TGTGCAAGTCGTTCTCGGGCGGGGGGGTGTTCCGGTGAGCAGTTCTTC
NA | TRBJ2-7 | NA | TRBV10-3 | CAISESGGNSYEQYF | TGTGCCATCAGTGAGTCGGGGGGAAACTCCTACGAGCAGTACTTC